This TCR beta chain was identified during a study of vaccination effects on CD4 cells after COVID-19. General study findings and limits: Researchers reported few convalescent patients and no early post-infection timepoints in the study. The study found that only 1 of 255 vaccine-induced clones from healthy vaccinees cross-reacted with common cold coronaviruses.

On this clone itself: Its target is unknown.

Antigen-specific CD4+ T cells expanded by the ViraFEST assay with viral peptide pools were then sequenced. The authors isolated CD4+ T cells after around nine days of culture. Nucleocapsid antibody tests were negative, and the vaccine recipients had no prior SARS-CoV-2 infection. A few million PBMC were placed in each well, which was supplemented with approximately 9.7 IU/ml IL-2 and 8.5 to 10 ug/ml peptides. Cultures got half-medium changes with IL-2 on days 3 and 7. The V segment lost 4 bases and the J segment 7 bases; nucleotides outside the gene matches: 6. From germline, CDR1 is SGHRS and CDR2 YFSETQ. The CDR3 runs to 16 residues. Sequenced by immunoSEQ multiplex PCR; TCRdb stores in-frame clones only, minus some. Of 70,000 to 75,000 clones listed, approximately 70% were seen once; the top ten hold roughly 3.9%.

Sequenced material: CD4+ T cells from PBMCs cultured with HCoV-OC43 spike peptides, taken before COVID-19 vaccination. The sample's subset: HCoV-OC43 spike overlapping peptide pool stimulation. The receptor's source is a human donor who received a COVID-19 vaccine. This chain joins TRBV5-1 and TRBJ2-2; the match to TRBD2 covers 14 bases. The CDR3 here is CASSPGTSGGGGELFF. Written as DNA, the CDR3 is TGCGCCAGCAGCCCCGGGACTAGCGGGGGAGGCGGGGAGCTGTTTTTT.